Below, 27 T cell receptor beta chains from the same sample are listed, as sequenced in a study of CD8 T cells in ankylosing spondylitis. TCRdb recomputed calls from the 5' RACE reads with MiXCR, one row per CDR3 protein. The sample consists of about 130,000 distinct CDR3 sequences, about 7% of them appearing once. Sequenced: blood, either unsorted or a sorted T cell fraction (not recorded which). These receptors came from a female donor with ankylosing spondylitis or in good health (not recorded which).

Ten or more counts support this clonotype. V gene TRBV3-1 combines with J gene TRBJ2-1, with 8 bases matching TRBD1. V dropped 4 bases and J dropped 1; count of bases not matched to a gene: 6. This CDR3 spans 16 amino acids. Germline CDR1 is LGHDT and CDR2 is YNNKEL (reference sequence). As DNA, the CDR3 is TGTGCCAGCAGCCTCCAGGGGGCAAGGTCCTACAATGAGCAGTTCTTC. Translated, it gives CASSLQGARSYNEQFF.

At least ten counts were recorded for this clonotype. The chain uses TRBV9 and TRBJ2-3, with 9 bases aligning to TRBD2. The CDR3 totals 16 residues. With V trimmed by 1 base and J by 3 bases, 6 bases remained unmatched. CDR1 is SGDLS and CDR2 is YYNGEE in the germline V gene. As DNA, the CDR3 is TGTGCCAGCAGCGTAACCGCGGGGGGGCAGACAGATACGCAGTATTTT. This encodes CASSVTAGGQTDTQYF.

This clonotype has a handful of counts. V gene TRBV12-3 or TRBV12-4 combines with J gene TRBJ2-7; D is ambiguous. The length of the CDR3 is 11 residues. V dropped 4 bases and J dropped 9 bases, with 10 bases sitting between them. CDR3 in DNA: TGTGCCAGCAGTTACAAATTCGGGCAGTACTTC. The encoded protein is CASSYKFGQYF.

The table lists this clonotype with many counts. The chain links TRBV20-1 to TRBJ2-5, with 8 bases fitting TRBD1. This CDR3 contains 13 residues. From germline, CDR1 is DFQATT and CDR2 SNEGSKA (reference sequence). The V segment lost 6 bases and the J segment 2 bases; nucleotides outside the gene matches: 5. The CDR3 sequence: CSALDRGQETQYF. The CDR3 DNA reads TGCAGTGCCCTTGACAGGGGACAAGAGACCCAGTACTTC.

This clonotype was counted at least ten times. The chain employs TRBV5-1 and TRBJ1-5, with 10 positions matching TRBD1. J gave up 6 bases and V 4 bases, and 7 bases lay outside the gene matches. This CDR3 region has 15 residues. CDR1 and CDR2 from the germline V gene are SGHRS and YFSETQ. The CDR3 sequence is CASSLTGGGLQPQHF. The CDR3 DNA is TGCGCCAGCAGCCTGACAGGGGGCGGCCTTCAGCCCCAGCATTTT.

This clonotype was seen only a few times. This chain links TRBV20-1 with TRBJ1-1; D gene unclear. V was cut by 2 bases and J by 3 bases, with 16 bases left in between. Per germline, CDR1 DFQATT and CDR2 SNEGSKA (reference sequence). CDR3 length: 15 residues. This chain's CDR3 is CSARSFGEEHTEAFF. Written as DNA, the CDR3 is TGCAGTGCTAGATCTTTTGGGGAGGAGCACACTGAAGCTTTCTTT.

This clonotype was counted only a few times. This chain connects TRBV2 to TRBJ2-5, with 11 bases aligning to TRBD2. The CDR3 has 19 residues. The ends lost 4 bases at V and 5 bases at J; junction bases unmatched: 18. Per germline, CDR1 SNHLY and CDR2 FYNNEI. CDR3: CASSALAGTSGDRMETQYF. The CDR3 DNA follows: TGTGCCAGCAGTGCGTTGGCCGGGACTAGCGGAGATAGGATGGAGACCCAGTACTTC.

The rearrangement links TRBV7-9 to TRBJ2-1; 8 bases are a match to TRBD1. The length of the CDR3 is 15 residues. J gave up 7 bases and V 5 bases, and 10 bases lay outside the gene matches. The germline CDR1 and CDR2 sequences are SEHNR and FQNEAQ (reference sequence). CDR3 sequence reads: CASSRQGQDGNEQFF. The DNA for the CDR3 is TGTGCCAGCAGCCGACAGGGGCAAGATGGTAATGAGCAGTTCTTC.

The chain joins TRBV12-5 to TRBJ2-3; D is undetermined. Trimming left V 7 bases short and J 6 bases short, with 8 bases between. This CDR3 contains 11 residues. Germline V gives CDR1 LGHNT, CDR2 FRNRAP. CDR3 sequence (DNA): TGTGCTAGTGAAAAGATGGATACGCAGTATTTT. Translation gives CASEKMDTQYF.

A remark on this clonotype: This may be a read error: a much more frequent sequence differs by one nucleotide. This chain joins TRBV25-1 and TRBJ1-6, with no clear D. The CDR3 extends over 15 amino acids. Germline CDR1 reads MGHDK; CDR2 reads SYGVNS. The CDR3 DNA reads as TGTGCCAGCATAGCGGGGAGCTCCCATAATTCACCCCTCCACTTT. Protein sequence: CASIAGSSHNSPLHF. Full variable domain (missing parts from reference TRBV25-1 and TRBJ1-6): EADIYQTPRYLVIGTGKKITLECSQTMGHDKMYWYQQDPGMELHLIHYSYGVNSTEKGDLSSESTVSRIRTEHFPLTLESARPSHTSQYLCASIAGSSHNSPLHFGNGTRLTVT.

This clonotype has a count of ten or more. This rearrangement joins TRBV11-1 to TRBJ2-7; D may be TRBD1 (6 bases). The CDR3 totals 15 residues. The V end was cut by 2 bases, the J end by 5 bases, with 16 bases between. Germline values: CDR1 SGHAT, CDR2 FQDESV (reference sequence). This CDR3 is CASSLTLGHIDEQYF. The CDR3 coding sequence is TGTGCCAGCAGCTTAACGCTGGGACATATCGACGAGCAGTACTTC.

Concerning this clonotype: Without the conserved terminal phenylalanine or tryptophan, this CDR3 likely stems from a read error. The V and J genes are TRBV20-1 and TRBJ2-1; D is unclear. This CDR3 comprises 15 residues. CDR1 DFQATT and CDR2 SNEGSKA come from the germline V gene (reference sequence). The ends were cut back, 5 bases at V and 6 bases at J, with 20 bases in the middle. CDR3 protein: CSAQLSRPQINEQFL. CDR3 sequence (DNA): TGCAGTGCTCAATTGAGCAGGCCTCAGATCAATGAGCAGTTCTTA.

CDR3 nucleotide sequence: TGCGCCAGCAGCCTGGGAGATCCGGGGGGAAGGGAGACCCAGTACTTC. This gives the protein CASSLGDPGGRETQYF. V and J are TRBV4-3 and TRBJ2-5; 7 nucleotides agree with TRBD2. This CDR3 has 16 residues. Germline V gives CDR1 LGHNA, CDR2 YSLEER. The V and J ends lost 4 bases and 5 bases, in that order; junction bases with no gene match: 13.

This clonotype was picked up a small number of times. The rearrangement links TRBV16 to TRBJ2-3; unclear D gene. CDR1 and CDR2 from the germline V gene are KGHSY and FQNENV. The CDR3 contains 12 residues. The germline V and J ends were trimmed by 1 base and 4 bases, with 3 bases remaining between them. As DNA, the CDR3 is TGTGCCAGCAGCCAATGGGCAGATACGCAGTATTTT. This encodes CASSQWADTQYF.

This clonotype came up many times. The chain joins TRBV7-6 to TRBJ1-2; no reliable D call. V was shortened by 5 bases and J by 0 bases, with 22 bases between the two germline ends. There are 18 residues in the CDR3. Looked up from germline, CDR1 is SGHVS and CDR2 is FNYEAQ. The CDR3 reads CASSNLWGDTPANYGYTF. As DNA, the CDR3 is TGTGCCAGCAGCAATCTATGGGGAGACACTCCAGCTAACTATGGCTACACCTTC.

The gene calls are TRBV7-8 and TRBJ2-2, with 8 bases identical to TRBD2. The V segment lost 0 bases and the J segment 4 bases; nucleotides outside the gene matches: 4. This CDR3 is 16 amino acids long. Germline lookup yields CDR1 SGHVS and CDR2 FQNEAQ. CDR3 DNA sequence: TGTGCCAGCAGCTTAGCAAACAGCGGGGGCACCGGGGAGCTGTTTTTT. Amino acids: CASSLANSGGTGELFF.

Ten or more counts support this clonotype. The chain couples TRBV5-1 to TRBJ2-1; D perhaps matches TRBD1 (5 bases). Germline-derived CDR1 and CDR2 are SGHRS and YFSETQ. The CDR3 contains 14 residues. V was clipped by 0 bases and J by 7 bases, with 11 bases between them. The DNA for the CDR3 is TGCGCCAGCAGCTTGGTGCTAGGGGCAAATGAGCAGTTCTTC. Translated, it gives CASSLVLGANEQFF.

Ten or more counts support this clonotype. The chain uses TRBV12-3 or TRBV12-4 and TRBJ1-2; D not certain. V lost 6 bases and J lost 8, with 19 bases in between. The CDR3 extends over 14 amino acids. The CDR3 is CASSEYVGNGGYTF. The CDR3 DNA reads TGTGCCAGCAGCGAATACGTGGGTAATGGGGGCTACACCTTC.

This clonotype was seen repeatedly, ten times or more. The chain combines TRBV20-1 with TRBJ2-5, with D tentatively TRBD2 (6 bases). The ends were cut back, 5 bases at V and 5 bases at J, with 12 bases in the middle. There are 12 residues in the CDR3. From germline, CDR1 is DFQATT and CDR2 SNEGSKA (reference sequence). CDR3 region: CSAGRDWETQYF. CDR3 nucleotide sequence: TGCAGTGCTGGTAGGGACTGGGAGACCCAGTACTTC.

The chain couples TRBV7-2 to TRBJ1-5; 7 nucleotides align to TRBD1. V lost 5 bases, J lost 9 bases, and 13 bases stayed unmatched. Germline V gene lookup returns CDR1 SGHTA and CDR2 FQGNSA. This CDR3 has 15 residues. Here the CDR3 reads CASSPPKGQPWPQHF. CDR3 DNA sequence: TGTGCCAGCAGCCCGCCGAAGGGACAGCCATGGCCCCAGCATTTT. The full variable domain, completed using reference TRBV7-2 and TRBJ1-5, is GAGVSQSPSNKVTEKGKDVELRCDPISGHTALYWYRQSLGQGLEFLIYFQGNSAPDKSGLPSDRFSAERTGGSVSTLTIQRTQQEDSAVYLCASSPPKGQPWPQHFGDGTRLSIL.

In its sample, this clonotype was seen many times. The gene calls are TRBV20-1 and TRBJ2-7; possibly TRBD1 for D (6 bases). The CDR3 runs 13 residues. The V gene lost 7 bases and the J gene lost 0 bases, with 13 bases spanning the gap. CDR1 and CDR2 (germline): DFQATT, SNEGSKA (reference sequence). The CDR3 DNA reads as TGCAGTGTCCTCAGGGGAAGCTCCTACGAGCAGTACTTC. It encodes CSVLRGSSYEQYF.

This clonotype was counted at least ten times. The rearrangement links TRBV12-3 or TRBV12-4 to TRBJ2-1; D is perhaps TRBD1 or TRBD2 (6 bases each). V was shortened by 2 bases and J by 7 bases, with 9 bases between the two germline ends. The CDR3 consists of 13 residues. The CDR3 nucleotides read TGTGCCAGCAGTTTACAGGGGAGGAATGAGCAGTTCTTC. It translates to CASSLQGRNEQFF.

The table lists this clonotype with many counts. V and J are TRBV2 and TRBJ2-7, with D hard to call. Germline V lookup: CDR1 SNHLY, CDR2 FYNNEI. The CDR3 is 12 amino acids. V shed 6 bases and J shed 0 bases, with 6 bases lying between them. The CDR3 DNA reads as TGTGCCAGCAGGACCCGCTCCTACGAGCAGTACTTC. Translating gives CASRTRSYEQYF.

This clonotype was observed at least ten times. The V call is TRBV5-1, the J call TRBJ2-1, with D uncertain. The germline V and J ends were trimmed by 2 bases and 5 bases, with 8 bases remaining between them. The CDR3 runs to 13 residues. The germline gives CDR1 SGHRS, CDR2 YFSETQ. DNA for the CDR3: TGCGCCAGCAGCTTTCATCTAAACAATGAGCAGTTCTTC. Translating it yields CASSFHLNNEQFF.

This clonotype was recorded at least ten times. The V call is TRBV6-5, the J call TRBJ1-3; D is undetermined. The ends were cut back, 4 bases at V and 1 base at J, with 23 bases in the middle. The CDR3 length is 19 residues. CDR1 and CDR2 from the germline V gene are MNHEY and SVGAGI. CDR3 nucleotide sequence: TGTGCCAGCAGTTTCCAGGTTAAATCATGGTCGGCTTCTGGAAACACCATATATTTT. It is translated as CASSFQVKSWSASGNTIYF.

The chain recombines TRBV7-2 with TRBJ1-6; D is perhaps TRBD1 (6 bases). This CDR3 has 16 residues. From germline, CDR1 is SGHTA and CDR2 FQGNSA. V shed 5 bases and J shed 7 bases, with 18 bases lying between them. DNA for the CDR3: TGTGCCAGCAGCCGGGGACAAAGGACGCGGAATTCACCCCTCCACTTT. Translating gives CASSRGQRTRNSPLHF.

This clonotype was observed many times. The chain recombines TRBV6-5 with TRBJ2-5; the D gene is possibly TRBD2 (7 bases). This CDR3 comprises 17 residues. The germline V gene encodes CDR1 MNHEY and CDR2 SVGAGI. Trimming left V 0 bases short and J 1 base short, with 15 bases between. The CDR3 protein is CASSYSLAGALQETQYF. For the CDR3, the DNA is TGTGCCAGCAGTTACTCCTTGGCGGGGGCCCTCCAAGAGACCCAGTACTTC.